The 5 T cell receptor beta chains below come from one sample, sequenced in a study of T-cell memory formation after mild COVID-19. TCRdb passed the 5' RACE reads through MiXCR, listing each CDR3 protein once. Seen here are roughly 380,000 distinct CDR3 sequences, around 28% observed once, and the top ten hold 13%. The sample was PBMCs or a T cell subset sorted from them (not recorded which). The receptors were sampled from an adult woman who had mild COVID-19 (a few samples of this study predate the infection). Cell type and time point are not known.

V gene TRBV2 combines with J gene TRBJ2-2; TRBD1 might be the D (6 bases). The CDR3 consists of 15 residues. The germline CDR1 and CDR2 sequences are SNHLY and FYNNEI. V gave up 6 bases and J gave up 4 bases, with 15 bases separating them. Here the CDR3 DNA reads TGTGCCAGCAGCTGGACAGCGGCGGGCACCGGGGAGCTGTTTTTT. The encoded protein is CASSWTAAGTGELFF.

This chain joins TRBV7-2 and TRBJ2-3; 8 positions agree with TRBD2. Germline CDR1 is SGHTA and CDR2 is FQGNSA. J was trimmed by 3 bases and V by 8 bases; bases with no gene match: 13. This CDR3 has 16 residues. CDR3 nucleotide sequence: TGTGCCAGCCCTAGGTGGCGGGGGGCCCTGACAGATACGCAGTATTTT. Translation: CASPRWRGALTDTQYF.

The rearrangement links TRBV9 to TRBJ2-1; D remains unclear. The ends were cut back, 3 bases at V and 10 bases at J, with 11 bases in the middle. The CDR3 is made up of 12 amino acids. The germline V gene encodes CDR1 SGDLS and CDR2 YYNGEE. The CDR3 nucleotides read TGTGCCAGCAGCGCAGACGTAGGGGAGCAGTTCTTC. Its translation: CASSADVGEQFF.

This clonotype was observed a handful of times. The J gene is TRBJ2-6, the V gene TRBV24-1, with unresolved D. This CDR3 is built from 15 residues. Trimming took 2 bases from V and 2 from J, leaving 6 bases between them. The germline V gene has CDR1 KGHDR and CDR2 SFDVKD. DNA for the CDR3: TGTGCCACCAGTGATTCCCAACCTGGGGCCAACGTCCTGACTTTC. It codes for CATSDSQPGANVLTF.

The chain combines TRBV7-2 with TRBJ2-3; D is unclear. Germline lookup yields CDR1 SGHTA and CDR2 FQGNSA. This CDR3 has 14 amino acids. Trimming pared 5 bases from V and 2 bases from J, leaving 11 bases between. This chain's CDR3 is CASSPMTDTDTQYF. The DNA for the CDR3 is TGTGCCAGCAGCCCCATGACGGACACAGATACGCAGTATTTT.